This record concerns one TCR beta chain sequence. The target antigen is unknown. From germline, CDR1 is MGHRA and CDR2 YSYEKL. Unmatched junction bases numbered 8, after V lost 4 bases and J lost 6 bases. The CDR3 runs to 18 residues. Expressed TCRB transcripts were sequenced because the entire RNA isolate underwent reverse transcription. The study sequenced naive, central memory and regulatory T cell samples to an average of about 3.9 million reads. Sequenced by immunoSEQ multiplex PCR; TCRdb stores in-frame clones only, minus some. The repertoire includes around 130,000 clones, approximately 10% of them detected once, and approximately 0.7% sits in the top ten. Every donor had blood drawn once into heparin, around 100 mL on average. This entry belongs to a study of beta chain features in type 1 diabetes. Overall study findings and caveats: In every one of the four CD4+ subsets, TCRB CDR3s were moderately but significantly shorter in Type 1 diabetes patients. The study found fewer insertions and more deletions at VDJ junctions in type 1 diabetes patients.

The chain is built from TRBV4-1 and TRBJ2-2, with 16 bases that match TRBD2. This receptor was taken from a man aged 25 to 40 with type 1 diabetes. The source material was central memory CD4+ T cells from blood. For the CDR3, the DNA is TGCGCCAGCAGCCGACCGGGACTAGCGGGGGGGCGGTCCGGGGAGCTGTTTTTT. It translates to CASSRPGLAGGRSGELFF.